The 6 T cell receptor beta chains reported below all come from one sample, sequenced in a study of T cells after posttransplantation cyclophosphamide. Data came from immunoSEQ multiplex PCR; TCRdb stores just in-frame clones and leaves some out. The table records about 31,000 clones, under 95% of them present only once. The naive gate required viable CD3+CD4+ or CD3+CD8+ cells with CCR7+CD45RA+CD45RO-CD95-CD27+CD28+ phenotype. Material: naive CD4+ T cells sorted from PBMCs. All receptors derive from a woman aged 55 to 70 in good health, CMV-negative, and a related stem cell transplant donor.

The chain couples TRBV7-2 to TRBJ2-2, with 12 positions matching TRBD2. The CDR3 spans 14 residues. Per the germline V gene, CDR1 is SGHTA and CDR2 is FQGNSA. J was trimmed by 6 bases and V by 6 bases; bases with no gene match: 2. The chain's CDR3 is CASSSSGRAGELFF. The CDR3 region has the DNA TGTGCCAGCAGTTCTAGCGGGAGGGCCGGGGAGCTGTTTTTT.

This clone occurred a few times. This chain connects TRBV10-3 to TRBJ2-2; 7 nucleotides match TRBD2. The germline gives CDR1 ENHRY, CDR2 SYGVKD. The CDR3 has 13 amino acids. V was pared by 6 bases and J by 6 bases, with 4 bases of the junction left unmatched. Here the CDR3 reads CAIRGGSSGELFF. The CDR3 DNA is TGTGCCATCAGGGGGGGGTCGTCCGGGGAGCTGTTTTTT.

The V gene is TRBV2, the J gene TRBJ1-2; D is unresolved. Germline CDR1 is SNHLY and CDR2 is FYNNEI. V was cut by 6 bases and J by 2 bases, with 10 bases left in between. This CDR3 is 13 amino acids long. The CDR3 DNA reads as TGTGCCAGCAGCCCCGGTACCAACTATGGCTACACCTTC. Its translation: CASSPGTNYGYTF. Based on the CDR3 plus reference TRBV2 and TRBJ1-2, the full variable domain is EPEVTQTPSHQVTQMGQEVILRCVPISNHLYFYWYRQILGQKVEFLVSFYNNEISEKSEIFDDQFSVERPDGSNFTLKIRSTKLEDSAMYFCASSPGTNYGYTFGSGTRLTVV.

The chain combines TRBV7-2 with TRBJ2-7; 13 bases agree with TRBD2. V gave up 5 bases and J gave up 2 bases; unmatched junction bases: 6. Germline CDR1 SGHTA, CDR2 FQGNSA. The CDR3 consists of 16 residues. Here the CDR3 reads CASSRTSGGSPYEQYF. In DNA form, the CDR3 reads TGTGCCAGCAGCCGGACTAGCGGGGGATCTCCCTACGAGCAGTACTTC.

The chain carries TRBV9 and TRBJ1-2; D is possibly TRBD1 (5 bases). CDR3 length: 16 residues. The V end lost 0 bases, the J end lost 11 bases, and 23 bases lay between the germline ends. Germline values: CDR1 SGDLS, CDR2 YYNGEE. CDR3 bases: TGTGCCAGCAGCGTAGGTTGGGGCCCCCGTAACTTCCGTTACACCTTC. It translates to CASSVGWGPRNFRYTF.

The CDR3 spells CASSVGRLAGGLDEQFF. The CDR3 nucleotides read TGCGCCAGCAGTGTGGGCCGTCTAGCGGGGGGGCTTGATGAGCAGTTCTTC. The chain has TRBV10-1 and TRBJ2-1, with 12 bases that match TRBD2. V gave up 4 bases and J gave up 8 bases; unmatched junction bases: 12. The germline V gene encodes CDR1 WNHNN and CDR2 SYGVQD (reference sequence). This CDR3 region has 17 residues.